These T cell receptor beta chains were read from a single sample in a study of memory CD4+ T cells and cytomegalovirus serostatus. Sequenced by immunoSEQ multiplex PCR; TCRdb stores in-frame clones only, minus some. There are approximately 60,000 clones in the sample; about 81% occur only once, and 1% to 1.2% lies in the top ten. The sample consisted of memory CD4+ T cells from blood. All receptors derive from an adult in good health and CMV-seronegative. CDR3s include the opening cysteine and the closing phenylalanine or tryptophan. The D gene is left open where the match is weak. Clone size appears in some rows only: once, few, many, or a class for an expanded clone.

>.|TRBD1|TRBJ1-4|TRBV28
TGTGCCACCACCCAGACCGGGACAGCGACTAATGAAAAACTGTTTTTT
CATTQTGTATNEKLFF
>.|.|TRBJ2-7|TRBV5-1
TGCGCCAGCAGCTTGGGTTATCGACAGGACGAGCAGTACTTC
CASSLGYRQDEQYF
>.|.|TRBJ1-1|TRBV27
TGTGCCAGCAGTTTTGGGTACAGGGACCTGGCTTTCTTT
CASSFGYRDLAFF
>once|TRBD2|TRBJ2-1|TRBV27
TGTGCCAGCACCCGGGGGGGCTCCTACAATGAGCAGTTCTTC
CASTRGGSYNEQFF
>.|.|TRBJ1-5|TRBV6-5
TGTGCCAGCAGTTACTCGAGTCAACAGCCCCAGCATTTT
CASSYSSQQPQHF
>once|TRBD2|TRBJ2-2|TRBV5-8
TGTGCCAGCAGCTTTTTGGCGGGAGCGGGACCCACCGGGGAGCTGTTTTTT
CASSFLAGAGPTGELFF
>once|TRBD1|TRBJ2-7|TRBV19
TGTGCCAGTAGTGACAGACAGGGTTTCTCCGAGCAGTACTTC
CASSDRQGFSEQYF
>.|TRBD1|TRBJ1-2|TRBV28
TGTGCCAGCACCCCCGGACAGGATAACTATGGCTACACCTTC
CASTPGQDNYGYTF
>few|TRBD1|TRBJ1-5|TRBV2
TGTGCCAGCAACTTACAGGGGGCGGGAAATCAGCCCCAGCATTTT
CASNLQGAGNQPQHF
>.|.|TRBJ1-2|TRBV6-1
TGTGCCAGCAGTGAAGATCCCCTCAGGGGCTACACCTTC
CASSEDPLRGYTF
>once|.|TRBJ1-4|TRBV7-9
TGTGCCAGCACCCCCGAGGCAACCGAGAAACTGTTTTTT
CASTPEATEKLFF
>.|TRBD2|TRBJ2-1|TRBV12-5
TGTGCTAGTACCTGGCGGGAGGGGATCCATGAGCAGTTCTTC
CASTWREGIHEQFF
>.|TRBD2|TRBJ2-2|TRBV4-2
TGTGCCAGCAGCCAAGATCCGGTTAGGGCGGGAGGGGGCACCGGGGAGCTGTTTTTT
CASSQDPVRAGGGTGELFF
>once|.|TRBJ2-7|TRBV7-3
TGTGCCAGCAGCCAGACCACAGGGAGCTCCTACGAGCAGTACTTC
CASSQTTGSSYEQYF
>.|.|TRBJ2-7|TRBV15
TGTGCCACCAGCAGAGATAATGTGGGAAGCTACGAGCAGTACTTC
CATSRDNVGSYEQYF
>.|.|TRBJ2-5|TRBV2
TGTGCCAGCAGTGAAGCGAATCAGAAGGAGACCCAGTACTTC
CASSEANQKETQYF
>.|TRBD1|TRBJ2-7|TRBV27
TGTGCCAGCAGCTACCGGGACAGGAGACCCTACGAGCAGTACTTC
CASSYRDRRPYEQYF
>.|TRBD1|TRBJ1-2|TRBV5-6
TGTGCCAGCAGCTACGGACAGGGGAACGGCTATGGCTACACCTTC
CASSYGQGNGYGYTF
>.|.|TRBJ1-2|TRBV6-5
TGTGCCAGCAGTTACCTACCGGACGGGACCTATGGCTACACCTTC
CASSYLPDGTYGYTF
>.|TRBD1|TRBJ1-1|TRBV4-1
TGCGCCAGCAGCCAAGGACAGGGTTGGGTCACTGAAGCTTTCTTT
CASSQGQGWVTEAFF
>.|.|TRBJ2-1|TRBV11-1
TGTGCCAGCAGCTTAGTAGGGCAGAGCTCCTACAATGAGCAGTTCTTC
CASSLVGQSSYNEQFF
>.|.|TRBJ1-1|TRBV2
TGTGCCAGCACGCCAGGGCCGAACACTGAAGCTTTCTTT
CASTPGPNTEAFF
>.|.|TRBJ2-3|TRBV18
TGTGCCGCTTCAGAGGGCTGGGGGACAGATACGCAGTATTTT
CAASEGWGTDTQYF
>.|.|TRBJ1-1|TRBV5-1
TGCGCCAGCAGCTTAGGCGACAGGAATACTGAAGCTTTCTTT
CASSLGDRNTEAFF
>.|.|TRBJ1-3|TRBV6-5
TGTGCCAGCATTCTACACGGATCTGGAAACACCATATATTTT
CASILHGSGNTIYF
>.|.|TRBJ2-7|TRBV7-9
TGTGCCAGCAGCGCGAAACGGGCCTTAGACTACGAGCAGTACTTC
CASSAKRALDYEQYF
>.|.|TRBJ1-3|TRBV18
TGTGCCAGCTCTTCCGGACCGGGGGCTGGAAACACCATATATTTT
CASSSGPGAGNTIYF
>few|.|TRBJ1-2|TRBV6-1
TGTGCCAGCGTTCCCGGGACTGCCGTCGAGGGCTACACCTTC
CASVPGTAVEGYTF